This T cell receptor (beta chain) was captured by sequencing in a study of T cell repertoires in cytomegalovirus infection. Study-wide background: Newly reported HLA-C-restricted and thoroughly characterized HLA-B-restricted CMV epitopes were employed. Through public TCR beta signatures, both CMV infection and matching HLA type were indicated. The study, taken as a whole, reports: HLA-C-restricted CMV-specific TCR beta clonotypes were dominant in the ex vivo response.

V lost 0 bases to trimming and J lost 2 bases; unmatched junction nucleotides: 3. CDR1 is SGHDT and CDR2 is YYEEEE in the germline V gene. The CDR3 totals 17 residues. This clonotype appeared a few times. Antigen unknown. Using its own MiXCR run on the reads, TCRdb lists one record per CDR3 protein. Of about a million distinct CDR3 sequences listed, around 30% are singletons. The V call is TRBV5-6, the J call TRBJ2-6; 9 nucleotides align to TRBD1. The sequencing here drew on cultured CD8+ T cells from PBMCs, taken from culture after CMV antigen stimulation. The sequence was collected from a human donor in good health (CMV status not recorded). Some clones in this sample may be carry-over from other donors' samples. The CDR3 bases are TGTGCCAGCAGCTTGGGGGACAGGGTTACTGGGGCCAACGTCCTGACTTTC. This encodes CASSLGDRVTGANVLTF.